A selection of T cell receptor beta chains follows, all from one sample in a study of blood T cell repertoires in COVID-19. Libraries were prepared by immunoSEQ multiplex PCR; TCRdb keeps only in-frame clonotypes and omits some of them. The profile shows approximately 180,000 clones, nearly 90% of them singletons. Sequencing used peripheral blood. The receptors were gathered from a man in his sixties with active or convalescent COVID-19. CDR3s include the opening cysteine and the closing phenylalanine or tryptophan. The D gene is left open where the match is weak.

TRBJ1-1,TRBV6-1,14,-,CASSEAPGGTEAFF
TRBJ1-1,TRBV6-5,14,-,CASSMGHPNTEAFF
TRBJ2-7,TRBV6-5,13,TRBD1,CASRDRGSYEQYF
TRBJ1-5,TRBV4-1,15,-,CASSQATVVNQPQHF
TRBJ2-3,TRBV5-1,15,-,CASNRGLVGEDTQYF
TRBJ1-3,TRBV23-1,18,TRBD1,CASSQLTGQGISGNTIYF
TRBJ1-2,TRBV12-3/TRBV12-4,13,TRBD1,CASTRGQNYGYTF
TRBJ1-1,TRBV21-1,14,-,CASSKKAENTEAFF
TRBJ1-6,TRBV5-1,17,TRBD1,CASSQLGTGVIGSPLHF
TRBJ2-7,TRBV3-1/TRBV3-2,16,TRBD1,CASSQGVGGSFYEQYF